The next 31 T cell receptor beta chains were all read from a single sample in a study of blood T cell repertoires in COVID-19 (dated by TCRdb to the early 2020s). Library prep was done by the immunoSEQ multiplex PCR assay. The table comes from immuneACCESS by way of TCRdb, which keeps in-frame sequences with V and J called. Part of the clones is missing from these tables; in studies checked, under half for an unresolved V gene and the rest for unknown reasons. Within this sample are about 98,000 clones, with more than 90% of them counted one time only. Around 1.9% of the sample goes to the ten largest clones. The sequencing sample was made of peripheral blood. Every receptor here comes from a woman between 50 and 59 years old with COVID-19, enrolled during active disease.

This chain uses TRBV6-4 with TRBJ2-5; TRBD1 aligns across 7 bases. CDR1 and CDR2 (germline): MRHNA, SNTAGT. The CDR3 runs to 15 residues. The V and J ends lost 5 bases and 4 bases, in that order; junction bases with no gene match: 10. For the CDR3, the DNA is TGTGCCAGCAGTTTCAACAGGGGAGAACGAGAGACCCAGTACTTC. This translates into CASSFNRGERETQYF.

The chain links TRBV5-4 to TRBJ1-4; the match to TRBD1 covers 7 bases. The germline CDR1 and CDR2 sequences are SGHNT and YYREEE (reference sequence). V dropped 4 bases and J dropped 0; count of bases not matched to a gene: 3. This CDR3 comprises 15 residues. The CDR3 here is CASSRTGATNEKLFF. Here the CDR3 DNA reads TGTGCCAGCAGCCGAACAGGGGCAACTAATGAAAAACTGTTTTTT.

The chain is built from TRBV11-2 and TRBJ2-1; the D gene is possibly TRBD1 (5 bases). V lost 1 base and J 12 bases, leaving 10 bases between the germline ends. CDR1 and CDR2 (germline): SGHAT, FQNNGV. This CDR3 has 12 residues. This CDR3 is CASSLVGRGQFF. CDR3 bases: TGTGCCAGCAGCTTAGTTGGAAGGGGGCAGTTCTTC.

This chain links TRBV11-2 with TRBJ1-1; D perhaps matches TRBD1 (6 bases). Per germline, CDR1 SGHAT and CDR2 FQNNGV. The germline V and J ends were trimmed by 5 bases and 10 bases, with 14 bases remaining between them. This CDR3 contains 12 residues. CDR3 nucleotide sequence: TGTGCCAGCAGCATGAACAGGGTCGGAGCTTTCTTT. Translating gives CASSMNRVGAFF.

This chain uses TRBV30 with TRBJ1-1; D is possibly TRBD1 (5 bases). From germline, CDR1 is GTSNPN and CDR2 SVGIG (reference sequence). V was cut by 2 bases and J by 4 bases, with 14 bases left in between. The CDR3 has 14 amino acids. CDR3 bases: TGTGCCTGGAGTTATGTGGGGCCTGGCACTGAAGCTTTCTTT. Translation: CAWSYVGPGTEAFF.

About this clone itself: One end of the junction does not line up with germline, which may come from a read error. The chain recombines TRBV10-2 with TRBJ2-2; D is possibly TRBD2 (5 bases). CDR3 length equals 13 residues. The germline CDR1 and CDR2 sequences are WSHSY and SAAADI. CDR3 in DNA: TGCGCCAGCAGCCTAAGGGCAACCGGGAAGCTGTTTTTT. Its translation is CASSLRATGKLFF.

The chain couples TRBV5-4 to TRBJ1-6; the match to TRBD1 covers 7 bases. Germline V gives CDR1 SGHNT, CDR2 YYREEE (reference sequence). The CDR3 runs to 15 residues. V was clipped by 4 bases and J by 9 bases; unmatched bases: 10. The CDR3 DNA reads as TGTGCCAGCAGCCCCGACAGGGAGAAGAGTTCACCCCTCCACTTT. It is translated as CASSPDREKSSPLHF.

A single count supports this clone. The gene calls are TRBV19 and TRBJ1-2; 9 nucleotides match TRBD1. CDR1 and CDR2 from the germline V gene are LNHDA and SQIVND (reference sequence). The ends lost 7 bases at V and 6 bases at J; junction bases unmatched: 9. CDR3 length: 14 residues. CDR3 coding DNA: TGTGCCAGTACCTACCAAGGGACAGGGAATGGCTACACCTTC. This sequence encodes CASTYQGTGNGYTF.

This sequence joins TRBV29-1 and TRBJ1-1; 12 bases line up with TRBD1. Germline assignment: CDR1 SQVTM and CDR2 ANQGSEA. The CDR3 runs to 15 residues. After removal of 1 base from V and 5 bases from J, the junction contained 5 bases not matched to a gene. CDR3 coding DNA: TGCAGCGTTGAAGGGCGGGACAGGGGGCAAACTGAAGCTTTCTTT. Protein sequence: CSVEGRDRGQTEAFF.

CDR3 in amino acids: CASSTTGTVYGYTF. DNA of the CDR3: TGTGCCAGTAGTACTACCGGGACAGTATATGGCTACACCTTC. The chain joins TRBV19 to TRBJ1-2, with 7 bases that match TRBD1. Trimming removed 4 bases from V and 5 bases from J; junction bases left unmatched: 7. CDR3 size: 14 residues. Germline lookup yields CDR1 LNHDA and CDR2 SQIVND (reference sequence).

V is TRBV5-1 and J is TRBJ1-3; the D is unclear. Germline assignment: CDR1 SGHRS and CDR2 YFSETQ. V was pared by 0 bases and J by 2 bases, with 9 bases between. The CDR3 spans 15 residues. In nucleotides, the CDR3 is TGCGCCAGCAGCTTGGACGCGGGAACTGGAAACACCATATATTTT. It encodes CASSLDAGTGNTIYF. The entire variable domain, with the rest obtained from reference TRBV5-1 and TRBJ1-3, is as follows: KAGVTQTPRYLIKTRGQQVTLSCSPISGHRSVSWYQQTPGQGLQFLFEYFSETQRNKGNFPGRFSGRQFSNSRSEMNVSTLELGDSALYLCASSLDAGTGNTIYFGEGSWLTVV.

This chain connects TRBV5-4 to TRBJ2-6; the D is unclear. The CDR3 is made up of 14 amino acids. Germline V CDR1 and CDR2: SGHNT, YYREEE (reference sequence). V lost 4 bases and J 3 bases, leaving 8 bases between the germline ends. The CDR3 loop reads CASSGRLGANVLTF. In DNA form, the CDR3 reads TGTGCCAGCAGCGGGCGTCTTGGGGCCAACGTCCTGACTTTC.

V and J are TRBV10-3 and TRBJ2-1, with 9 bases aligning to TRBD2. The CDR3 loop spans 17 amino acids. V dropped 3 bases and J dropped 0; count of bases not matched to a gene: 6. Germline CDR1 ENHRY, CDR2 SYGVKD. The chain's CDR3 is CAISDGRGGSSYNEQFF. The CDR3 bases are TGTGCCATCAGTGATGGGCGGGGGGGAAGCTCCTACAATGAGCAGTTCTTC.

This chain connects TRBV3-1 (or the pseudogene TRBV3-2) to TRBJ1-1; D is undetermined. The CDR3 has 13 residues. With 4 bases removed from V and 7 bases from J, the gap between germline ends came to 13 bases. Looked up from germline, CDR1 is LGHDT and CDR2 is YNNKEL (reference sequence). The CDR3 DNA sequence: TGTGCCAGCAGCCCTAAAACAACAGTTGAAGCTTTCTTT. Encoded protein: CASSPKTTVEAFF.

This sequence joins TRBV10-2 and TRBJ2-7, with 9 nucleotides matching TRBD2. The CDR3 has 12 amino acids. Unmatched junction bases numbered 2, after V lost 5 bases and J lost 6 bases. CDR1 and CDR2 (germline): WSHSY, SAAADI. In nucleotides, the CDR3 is TGCGCCAGCAGTCCGACTAGCGGCGAGCAGTACTTC. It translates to CASSPTSGEQYF.

CDR3 in DNA: TGTGCCAGCAGTCGACAGGACCAGTTTCATGGCTACACCTTC. It yields the protein CASSRQDQFHGYTF. The chain is built from TRBV6-2 or TRBV6-3 and TRBJ1-2, with D possibly being TRBD1 (6 bases). V lost 5 bases and J 6 bases, leaving 16 bases between the germline ends. The CDR3 length is 14 residues. Germline values: CDR1 MNHEY, CDR2 SVGEGT.

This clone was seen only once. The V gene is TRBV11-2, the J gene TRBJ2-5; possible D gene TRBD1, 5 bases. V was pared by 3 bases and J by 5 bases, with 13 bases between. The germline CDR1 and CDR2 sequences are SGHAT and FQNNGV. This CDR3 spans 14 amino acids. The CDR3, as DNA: TGTGCCAGCAGCTTTCAGGGTAGAAGGGAGACCCAGTACTTC. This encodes CASSFQGRRETQYF.

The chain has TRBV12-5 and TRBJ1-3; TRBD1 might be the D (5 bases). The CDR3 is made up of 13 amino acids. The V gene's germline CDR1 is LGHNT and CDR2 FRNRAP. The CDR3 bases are TGTGCCGGGGGAGGCCCCTCTGGAAACACCATATATTTT. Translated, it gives CAGGGPSGNTIYF. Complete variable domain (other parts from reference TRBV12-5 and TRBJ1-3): DARVTQTPRHKVTEMGQEVTMRCQPILGHNTVFWYRQTMMQGLELLAYFRNRAPLDDSGMPKDRFSAEMPDATLATLKIQPSEPRDSAVYFCAGGGPSGNTIYFGEGSWLTVV.

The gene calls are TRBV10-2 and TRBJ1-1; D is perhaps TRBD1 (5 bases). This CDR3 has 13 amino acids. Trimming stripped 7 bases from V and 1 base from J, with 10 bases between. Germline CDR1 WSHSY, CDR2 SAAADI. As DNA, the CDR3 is TGCGCCAGCACTGACAGTAAGAACACTGAAGCTTTCTTT. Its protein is CASTDSKNTEAFF.

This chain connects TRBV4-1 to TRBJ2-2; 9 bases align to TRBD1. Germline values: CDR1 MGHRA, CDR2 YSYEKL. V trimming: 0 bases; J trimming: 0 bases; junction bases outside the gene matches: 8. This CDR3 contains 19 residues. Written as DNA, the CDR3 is TGCGCCAGCAGCCAAGATACGGGACAGGGCTTTTCGAACACCGGGGAGCTGTTTTTT. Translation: CASSQDTGQGFSNTGELFF.

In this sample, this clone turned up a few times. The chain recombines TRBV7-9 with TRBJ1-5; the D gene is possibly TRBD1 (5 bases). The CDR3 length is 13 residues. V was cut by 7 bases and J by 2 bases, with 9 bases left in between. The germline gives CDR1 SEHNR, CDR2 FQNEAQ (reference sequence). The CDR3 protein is CASTTQGNQPQHF. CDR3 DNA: TGTGCCAGCACGACACAGGGCAATCAGCCCCAGCATTTT.

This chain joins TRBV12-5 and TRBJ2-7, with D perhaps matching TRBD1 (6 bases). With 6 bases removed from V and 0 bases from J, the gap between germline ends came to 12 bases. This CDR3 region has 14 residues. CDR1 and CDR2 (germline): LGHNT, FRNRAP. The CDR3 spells CASGPDRRSYEQYF. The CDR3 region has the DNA TGTGCTAGTGGCCCCGACAGGCGCTCCTACGAGCAGTACTTC.

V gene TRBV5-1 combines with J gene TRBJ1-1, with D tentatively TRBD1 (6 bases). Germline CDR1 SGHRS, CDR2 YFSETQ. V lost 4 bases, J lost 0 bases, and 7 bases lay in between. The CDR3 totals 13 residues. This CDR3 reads CASSGQLNTEAFF. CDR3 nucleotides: TGCGCCAGCAGCGGACAGTTGAACACTGAAGCTTTCTTT. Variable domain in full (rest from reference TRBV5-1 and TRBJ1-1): KAGVTQTPRYLIKTRGQQVTLSCSPISGHRSVSWYQQTPGQGLQFLFEYFSETQRNKGNFPGRFSGRQFSNSRSEMNVSTLELGDSALYLCASSGQLNTEAFFGQGTRLTVV.

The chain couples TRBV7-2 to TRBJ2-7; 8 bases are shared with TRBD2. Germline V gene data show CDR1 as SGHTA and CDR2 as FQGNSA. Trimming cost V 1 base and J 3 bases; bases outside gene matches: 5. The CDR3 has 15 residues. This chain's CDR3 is CASSLDTGGFYEQYF. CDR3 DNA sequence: TGTGCCAGCAGCTTAGATACGGGGGGGTTCTACGAGCAGTACTTC.

The CDR3 DNA reads as TGCGCCAGCAGCTTGGTAGCAGGGGGTATCTATGGCTACACCTTC. Protein product: CASSLVAGGIYGYTF. The rearrangement links TRBV5-1 to TRBJ1-2, with 7 positions matching TRBD1. Germline V gives CDR1 SGHRS, CDR2 YFSETQ. The CDR3 has 15 residues. V lost 0 bases and J lost 4; bases outside the gene matches: 6.

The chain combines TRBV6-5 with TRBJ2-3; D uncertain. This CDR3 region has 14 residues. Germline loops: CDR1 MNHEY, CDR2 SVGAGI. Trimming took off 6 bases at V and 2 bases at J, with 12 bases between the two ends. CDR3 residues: CASRGPQVTDTQYF. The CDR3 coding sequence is TGTGCCAGCAGGGGCCCGCAAGTCACAGATACGCAGTATTTT.

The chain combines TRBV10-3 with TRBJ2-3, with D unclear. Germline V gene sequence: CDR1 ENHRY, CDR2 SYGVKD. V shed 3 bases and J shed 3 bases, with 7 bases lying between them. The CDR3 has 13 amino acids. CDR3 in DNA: TGTGCCATCAGTGACGGTAAGACAGATACGCAGTATTTT. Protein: CAISDGKTDTQYF.

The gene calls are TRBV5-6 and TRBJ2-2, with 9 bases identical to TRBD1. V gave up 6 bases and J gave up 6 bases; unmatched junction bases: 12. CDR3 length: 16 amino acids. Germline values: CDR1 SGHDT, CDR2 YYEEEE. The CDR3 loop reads CASKLPGTGTPGELFF. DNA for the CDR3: TGTGCCAGCAAACTCCCCGGGACAGGGACACCCGGGGAGCTGTTTTTT.

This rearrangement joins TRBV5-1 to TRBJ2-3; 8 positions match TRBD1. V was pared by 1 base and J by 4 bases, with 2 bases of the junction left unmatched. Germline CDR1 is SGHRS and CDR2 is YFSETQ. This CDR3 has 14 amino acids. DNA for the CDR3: TGCGCCAGCAGCTTGACAGGGGGTTCAGATACGCAGTATTTT. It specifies CASSLTGGSDTQYF.

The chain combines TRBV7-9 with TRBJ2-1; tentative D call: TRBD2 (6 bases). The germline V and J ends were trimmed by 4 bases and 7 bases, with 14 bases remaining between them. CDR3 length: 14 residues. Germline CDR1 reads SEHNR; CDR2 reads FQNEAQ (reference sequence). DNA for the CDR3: TGTGCCAGCAGCTCTACAGGAGGGAAGAATGAGCAGTTCTTC. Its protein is CASSSTGGKNEQFF.

As DNA, the CDR3 is TGTGCCAGTAGTATTCGGGGTGACTATGGCTACACCTTC. This gives the protein CASSIRGDYGYTF. The J gene is TRBJ1-2, the V gene TRBV19; no reliable D call. The germline V and J ends were trimmed by 3 bases and 3 bases, with 8 bases remaining between them. CDR3 length: 13 residues. The germline CDR1 and CDR2 sequences are LNHDA and SQIVND (reference sequence).